This TCR beta chain was sequenced during a study of vaccination and CD4 T cells after COVID-19. Background on the study: Recovered patients in the cohort numbered six men and four women, two of them Hispanic. From HCoV-229E, HCoV-OC43, HCoV-NL63 and SARS-CoV-2, overlapping spike peptides were used to stimulate the cells.

Comment on this clonotype: Antigen specificity is unknown.

This CDR3 contains 15 residues. Germline loops: CDR1 MNHNS, CDR2 SASEGT. V lost 3 bases, J lost 5 bases, and 8 bases stayed unmatched. Cultured CD4+ T cells had their DNA profiled by the Oncomine TCR Beta short-read assay. The authors extracted genomic DNA from cultured CD4+ T cells. TCRdb called the PCR reads again in MiXCR, with one record for every CDR3 protein. The sample has fewer than 15,000 distinct CDR3 sequences; around three quarters are singletons. Sample treatment: approximately nine-day PBMC culture with coronavirus spike peptide pools or control peptides (ViraFEST assay). The specimen sequenced was CD4+ T cells from blood, cultured in vitro. The chain couples TRBV6-1 to TRBJ2-5; 8 nucleotides match TRBD2. The TCR originated in a human donor who had recovered from COVID-19. The CDR3 bases are TGTGCCAGCAGTGAGGGACTAGGGACTGGGGAGACCCAGTACTTC. Translation: CASSEGLGTGETQYF.